This TCR beta chain was identified during a study of blood T cells in healthy people across ages. Sample donors were healthy Caucasian individuals that came from Russia, aged 6 to 90. The V gene's germline CDR1 is SEHNR and CDR2 FQNEAQ (reference sequence). The CDR3 runs to 13 residues. Trimming removed 3 bases from V and 4 bases from J, with 6 bases in between. A sample-barcoded 5' primer and a J-beta primer mix were used in a second PCR of roughly 6 to 12 cycles. TCRdb reanalysed the 5' RACE reads using MiXCR and keeps one entry per CDR3 protein. The table shows over 700,000 distinct CDR3 sequences, with 50% to 65% occurring only once. This clonotype has only a few counts. Its cognate antigen is unknown. Broader study findings: Donors of long life had a larger count of naive CD4+ cells and greater diversity than aged donors.

J is TRBJ1-4 and V is TRBV7-9, with D hard to call. The clonotype originates from a man at least 80 years old in good health. The material sequenced was blood. The CDR3 region has the DNA TGTGCCAGCAGCTTTGGTATTAATGAAAAACTGTTTTTT. Amino acids: CASSFGINEKLFF.